The 31 T cell receptor beta chains below all came from one sample that was sequenced in a study of beta chain features in type 1 diabetes (dated 2018 in TCRdb). Library creation used the immunoSEQ multiplex PCR assay. The entire isolated RNA was reverse transcribed using the High Capacity cDNA Reverse Transcription Kit, and thus expressed TCRB transcripts were sequenced. The clones in this table, taken by TCRdb from immuneACCESS, are in-frame only. Not every clone is retained; where verified, under half of the shortfall comes from an unresolved V gene, and the cause of the rest is unknown. The sample table holds roughly 350,000 clones, of which approximately 11% were seen once. Together, the top ten hold just over 0.015% of the sample. The specimen sequenced was naive CD4+ T cells from blood. According to the study, the label for this sample's cell subset or site signals: true naive CD4+ T cells. The receptors were sampled from a woman in her 30s in good health.

This clone was found a few times. This chain connects TRBV27 to TRBJ2-7; 10 bases line up with TRBD2. Germline V CDR1 and CDR2: MNHEY, SMNVEV (reference sequence). This CDR3 region has 17 residues. Unmatched junction bases numbered 9, after V lost 4 bases and J lost 0 bases. CDR3 sequence: CASSSHLASGSSYEQYF. CDR3 nucleotide sequence: TGTGCCAGCAGTTCCCACCTTGCTAGCGGGAGCTCCTACGAGCAGTACTTC.

Only a few counts were recorded for this clone. V usage is TRBV10-3 and J usage is TRBJ1-2; weak D call: TRBD1 (5 bases). This CDR3 is 15 amino acids long. Germline loops: CDR1 ENHRY, CDR2 SYGVKD. Trimming shortened V by 0 bases and J by 4 bases, and 12 bases separated the two germline ends. CDR3 protein: CAISESGVGVYGYTF. CDR3 nucleotides: TGTGCCATCAGTGAGTCAGGGGTCGGAGTCTATGGCTACACCTTC.

This clone was counted a few times. This sequence joins TRBV5-1 and TRBJ1-2; no reliable D call. Germline assignment: CDR1 SGHRS and CDR2 YFSETQ. This CDR3 spans 13 amino acids. Trimming removed 0 bases from V and 8 bases from J, with 11 bases in between. The CDR3 DNA reads as TGCGCCAGCAGCTTGGTAGTGAACTCCGGCTACACCTTC. This sequence encodes CASSLVVNSGYTF.

Only a few counts were recorded for this clone. This chain uses TRBV5-6 with TRBJ2-1, with a tentative D call TRBD2 (6 bases). CDR1 and CDR2 (germline): SGHDT, YYEEEE. This CDR3 spans 15 amino acids. V was pared by 0 bases and J by 6 bases, with 13 bases between. The DNA for the CDR3 is TGTGCCAGCAGCTTGGGGCTTACTAGCTTCAATGAGCAGTTCTTC. Translated: CASSLGLTSFNEQFF.

V is TRBV7-9 and J is TRBJ2-7; D is ambiguous. The germline V gene encodes CDR1 SEHNR and CDR2 FQNEAQ (reference sequence). The CDR3 extends over 14 amino acids. V dropped 4 bases and J dropped 3 bases, with 13 bases sitting between them. The CDR3 DNA reads as TGTGCCAGCAGCTCCATTCACGTACTCTACGAGCAGTACTTC. Translating gives CASSSIHVLYEQYF.

V usage is TRBV2 and J usage is TRBJ2-7, with 7 nucleotides matching TRBD1. The germline V gene has CDR1 SNHLY and CDR2 FYNNEI. V lost 3 bases and J lost 0; bases outside the gene matches: 5. The CDR3 length is 15 residues. This CDR3 reads CASSERGLSSYEQYF. The CDR3 nucleotides are TGTGCCAGCAGTGAGAGGGGGCTAAGCTCCTACGAGCAGTACTTC.

The table lists this clone with a few counts. This chain connects TRBV10-3 to TRBJ2-3, with 10 bases matching TRBD2. With V trimmed by 4 bases and J by 5 bases, 6 bases remained unmatched. The CDR3 consists of 15 residues. The germline gives CDR1 ENHRY, CDR2 SYGVKD. The CDR3 is CAISGTSGVLDTQYF. DNA for the CDR3: TGTGCCATCAGTGGGACTAGCGGAGTTTTAGATACGCAGTATTTT.

The gene calls are TRBV6-1 and TRBJ2-1, with 13 bases identical to TRBD2. With V trimmed by 4 bases and J by 9 bases, 9 bases remained unmatched. Germline values: CDR1 MNHNS, CDR2 SASEGT. The CDR3 is 16 residues long. The CDR3 nucleotides read TGTGCCAGCAGTGTACTAGCGGGAGGGCCCGGGGTTGAGCAGTTCTTC. Translated: CASSVLAGGPGVEQFF.

The rearrangement joins TRBV7-9 to TRBJ2-1, with D perhaps TRBD2 (6 bases). Germline assignment: CDR1 SEHNR and CDR2 FQNEAQ (reference sequence). The CDR3 contains 15 residues. V gave up 5 bases and J gave up 0 bases, with 11 bases separating them. The CDR3 region is CASSRGLSSYNEQFF. The CDR3 region has the DNA TGTGCCAGCAGCAGGGGACTCAGCTCCTACAATGAGCAGTTCTTC.

This chain uses TRBV29-1 with TRBJ1-4; perhaps TRBD1 as D (6 bases). The V end was cut by 7 bases, the J end by 8 bases, with 20 bases between. CDR3 size: 14 residues. CDR1 SQVTM and CDR2 ANQGSEA come from the germline V gene. CDR3 residues: CSADGTSGGEKLFF. The CDR3 DNA reads as TGCAGCGCCGATGGGACATCGGGAGGGGAAAAACTGTTTTTT. The whole variable domain, remainder taken from reference TRBV29-1 and TRBJ1-4, is SAVISQKPSRDICQRGTSLTIQCQVDSQVTMMFWYRQQPGQSLTLIATANQGSEATYESGFVIDKFPISRPNLTFSTLTVSNMSPEDSSIYLCSADGTSGGEKLFFGSGTQLSVL.

This chain links TRBV5-4 with TRBJ2-3, with D tentatively TRBD1 (5 bases). The CDR3 spans 14 residues. CDR1 is SGHNT and CDR2 is YYREEE in the germline V gene (reference sequence). The V gene lost 1 base and the J gene lost 1 base, with 7 bases spanning the gap. The CDR3 DNA is TGTGCCAGCAGCTTGCAACAGGGCACAGATACGCAGTATTTT. Protein product: CASSLQQGTDTQYF.

Only a few counts were recorded for this clone. V is TRBV19 and J is TRBJ2-5; 8 bases are shared with TRBD1. The CDR3 has 16 amino acids. V shed 4 bases and J 4 bases; nucleotides not matched to a gene: 11. Germline values: CDR1 LNHDA, CDR2 SQIVND (reference sequence). The CDR3 region has the DNA TGTGCCAGTAGTACCCGGACAGGGCGGGCGGCAGAGACCCAGTACTTC. Translation gives CASSTRTGRAAETQYF. Combining the CDR3 with reference TRBV19 and TRBJ2-5 gives the whole variable domain DGGITQSPKYLFRKEGQNVTLSCEQNLNHDAMYWYRQDPGQGLRLIYYSQIVNDFQKGDIAEGYSVSREKKESFPLTVTSAQKNPTAFYLCASSTRTGRAAETQYFGPGTRLLVL.

V usage is TRBV6-1 and J usage is TRBJ2-3; TRBD2 might be the D (6 bases). CDR1 is MNHNS, CDR2 SASEGT, per germline. The V gene lost 6 bases and the J gene lost 5 bases, with 15 bases spanning the gap. The CDR3 is 14 residues long. The CDR3 reads CASRGRGGGDTQYF. As DNA, the CDR3 is TGTGCCAGCAGGGGAAGGGGAGGAGGAGATACGCAGTATTTT.

The gene calls are TRBV14 and TRBJ2-1; unclear D gene. Trimming shortened V by 1 base and J by 7 bases, and 8 bases separated the two germline ends. The CDR3 has 13 residues. The germline CDR1 and CDR2 sequences are SGHDN and FVKESK. This CDR3 reads CASSQVLFNEQFF. CDR3 coding DNA: TGTGCCAGCAGCCAAGTTCTCTTTAATGAGCAGTTCTTC.

This sequence joins TRBV7-2 and TRBJ1-5; D is undetermined. V lost 6 bases and J 4 bases, leaving 19 bases between the germline ends. CDR1 and CDR2 (germline): SGHTA, FQGNSA. The CDR3 loop spans 16 amino acids. CDR3 amino acids: CASSRNGGGNNQPQHF. As DNA, the CDR3 is TGTGCCAGCAGTCGAAACGGCGGCGGAAATAATCAGCCCCAGCATTTT.

V is TRBV9 and J is TRBJ2-4, with 8 bases aligning to TRBD1. Unmatched junction bases numbered 8, after V lost 3 bases and J lost 6 bases. The CDR3 is 15 residues long. Germline CDR1 is SGDLS and CDR2 is YYNGEE. The CDR3: CASSAEGQGGNIQYF. For the CDR3, the DNA is TGTGCCAGCAGCGCGGAAGGACAGGGCGGAAACATTCAGTACTTC.

This sequence joins TRBV15 and TRBJ1-5; no clear D. Trimming shortened V by 0 bases and J by 3 bases, and 6 bases separated the two germline ends. The CDR3 contains 14 residues. The germline V gene encodes CDR1 LNHNV and CDR2 YYDKDF (reference sequence). This CDR3 reads CATSRDLFNQPQHF. The CDR3 nucleotides read TGTGCCACCAGCAGAGATTTATTCAATCAGCCCCAGCATTTT.

V and J are TRBV10-3 and TRBJ1-1; 8 bases align to TRBD1. Germline CDR1 is ENHRY and CDR2 is SYGVKD. Germline trimming cut 8 bases from V and 6 bases from J; bases unmatched to any gene: 8. There are 13 residues in the CDR3. This CDR3 reads CAIGQGSGAEAFF. CDR3 DNA sequence: TGTGCCATCGGACAGGGTTCGGGCGCTGAAGCTTTCTTT.

This rearrangement joins TRBV5-1 to TRBJ1-4; D is undetermined. The CDR3 covers 15 residues. The V gene's germline CDR1 is SGHRS and CDR2 YFSETQ. Between the trimmed V and J ends, which lost 0 bases and 4 bases, there was a span of 10 bases. CDR3 DNA sequence: TGCGCCAGCAGCTTGGTAGGAGGAATTAATGAAAAACTGTTTTTT. It encodes CASSLVGGINEKLFF.

The chain is built from TRBV5-1 and TRBJ2-5; 7 nucleotides match TRBD1. The CDR3 spans 13 residues. CDR1 and CDR2 from the germline V gene are SGHRS and YFSETQ. Trimming at V came to 1 base and at J to 9 bases, leaving 6 bases not matched to a gene. The CDR3 sequence: CASSLTGDGAQYF. CDR3 coding DNA: TGCGCCAGCAGCTTGACAGGGGACGGTGCCCAGTACTTC.

This clone was recorded a few times. V and J are TRBV5-4 and TRBJ1-2; D may be TRBD1 (6 bases). This CDR3 is 12 amino acids long. Trimming removed 0 bases from V and 10 bases from J, with 10 bases in between. Germline CDR1 and CDR2: SGHNT and YYREEE (reference sequence). Written as DNA, the CDR3 is TGTGCCAGCAGCTTGGAACAGGGAGACTACACCTTC. Protein product: CASSLEQGDYTF.

The V and J genes are TRBV5-6 and TRBJ2-7; 7 bases are a match to TRBD1. Per germline, CDR1 SGHDT and CDR2 YYEEEE. The CDR3 has 12 residues. After removal of 4 bases from V and 6 bases from J, the junction contained 4 bases not matched to a gene. This chain's CDR3 is CASSRDRVEQYF. In nucleotides, the CDR3 is TGTGCCAGCAGCAGAGACAGGGTCGAGCAGTACTTC.

This rearrangement joins TRBV28 to TRBJ2-1, with D possibly being TRBD1 (6 bases). The V end was cut by 4 bases, the J end by 5 bases, with 12 bases between. This CDR3 is built from 14 residues. Germline-derived CDR1 and CDR2 are MDHEN and SYDVKM. The CDR3 here is CASSSYRVHNEQFF. The CDR3 coding sequence is TGTGCCAGCAGTTCTTACAGGGTCCACAATGAGCAGTTCTTC.

V and J are TRBV7-9 and TRBJ2-7, with 9 nucleotides matching TRBD1. J was trimmed by 6 bases and V by 3 bases; bases with no gene match: 6. The CDR3 loop spans 14 amino acids. Germline V CDR1 and CDR2: SEHNR, FQNEAQ (reference sequence). The CDR3 here is CASSFGDRVSEQYF. The CDR3 DNA follows: TGTGCCAGCAGCTTTGGGGACAGGGTCTCCGAGCAGTACTTC.

This clone was seen more than once but under ten times. The genes are TRBV7-8 and TRBJ2-1; 7 nucleotides agree with TRBD2. The CDR3 totals 16 residues. Germline CDR1 SGHVS, CDR2 FQNEAQ. The V and J ends lost 10 bases and 2 bases, in that order; junction bases with no gene match: 14. In nucleotides, the CDR3 is TGTGCCACCCTACCCGGGGCGGGAGAGGCCTACAATGAGCAGTTCTTC. Its protein product is CATLPGAGEAYNEQFF.

This clone was picked up a small number of times. V gene TRBV4-3 combines with J gene TRBJ2-6; D uncertain. This CDR3 region has 16 residues. The V end lost 0 bases, the J end lost 0 bases, and 6 bases lay between the germline ends. Germline V gives CDR1 LGHNA, CDR2 YSLEER. The CDR3 coding sequence is TGCGCCAGCAGCCAAGATCCCCGCTCTGGGGCCAACGTCCTGACTTTC. Translating gives CASSQDPRSGANVLTF.

The chain carries TRBV11-2 and TRBJ1-2, with TRBD1 matching 11 bases. This CDR3 has 17 amino acids. Germline V gene data show CDR1 as SGHAT and CDR2 as FQNNGV. Trimming removed 1 base from V and 2 bases from J; junction bases left unmatched: 6. Here the CDR3 reads CASSLAPGTGGNYGYTF. The CDR3 DNA follows: TGTGCCAGCAGCTTAGCGCCCGGGACAGGGGGGAACTATGGCTACACCTTC. Full variable domain (remainder filled in from reference TRBV11-2 and TRBJ1-2): EAGVAQSPRYKIIEKRQSVAFWCNPISGHATLYWYQQILGQGPKLLIQFQNNGVVDDSQLPKDRFSAERLKGVDSTLKIQPAKLEDSAVYLCASSLAPGTGGNYGYTFGSGTRLTVV.

V and J are TRBV28 and TRBJ1-2, with 10 bases lining up with TRBD1. Per germline, CDR1 MDHEN and CDR2 SYDVKM. The CDR3 covers 14 residues. J gave up 6 bases and V 6 bases, and 7 bases lay outside the gene matches. CDR3 sequence: CASSTGTGVHGYTF. The CDR3 DNA is TGTGCCAGCAGCACCGGGACAGGGGTTCATGGCTACACCTTC.

The chain carries TRBV15 and TRBJ2-7, with TRBD2 matching 11 bases. The J segment lost 3 bases and the V segment lost 0 bases, leaving 1 base of the junction unmatched. Germline CDR1 is LNHNV and CDR2 is YYDKDF (reference sequence). The CDR3 has 15 amino acids. Here the CDR3 DNA reads TGTGCCACCAGCAGAGATCTAGCGGGAGGCTACGAGCAGTACTTC. It yields the protein CATSRDLAGGYEQYF.

The table lists this clone with a few counts. The rearrangement uses TRBV5-4 and TRBJ2-5, with 10 bases identical to TRBD1. J lost 5 bases, V lost 0 bases, and 7 bases had no gene match. The germline CDR1 and CDR2 sequences are SGHNT and YYREEE (reference sequence). The CDR3 extends over 16 amino acids. CDR3 sequence (DNA): TGTGCCAGCAGCTTGGTTGGACAGGGGGAGTGGGAGACCCAGTACTTC. It is translated as CASSLVGQGEWETQYF.

This chain joins TRBV28 and TRBJ1-1, with D possibly matching TRBD1 (5 bases). The CDR3 runs 14 residues. From germline, CDR1 is MDHEN and CDR2 SYDVKM. Trimming pared 7 bases from V and 8 bases from J, leaving 20 bases between. CDR3 residues: CASIGAPGGGEAFF. As DNA, the CDR3 is TGTGCCAGCATCGGGGCGCCCGGCGGGGGAGAAGCTTTCTTT.